The 22 T cell receptor beta chains given below trace back to one sample, sequenced in a study of blood T cell repertoires in COVID-19. Clones were read by immunoSEQ multiplex PCR, and TCRdb kept only the in-frame ones, dropping some. The sample includes just under 250,000 clones, around 85% of them seen just once. The sample comprised peripheral blood. These TCRs come from a woman in her twenties or thirties who had recovered from COVID-19.

The V gene is TRBV19, the J gene TRBJ2-7; TRBD1 aligns across 8 bases. The CDR3 is 15 residues long. CDR1 and CDR2 (germline): LNHDA, SQIVND (reference sequence). The J segment lost 0 bases and the V segment lost 3 bases, leaving 4 bases of the junction unmatched. The CDR3 loop reads CASSMDRVSSYEQYF. The CDR3 nucleotides are TGTGCCAGTAGTATGGACAGGGTGAGCTCCTACGAGCAGTACTTC.

The CDR3 here is CASSYNRDSILTGELFF. The CDR3 nucleotides read TGTGCCAGCAGCTATAACCGTGATAGCATCCTAACCGGGGAGCTGTTTTTT. This chain connects TRBV7-6 to TRBJ2-2; D is ambiguous. Per germline, CDR1 SGHVS and CDR2 FNYEAQ. Trimming pared 4 bases from V and 5 bases from J, leaving 20 bases between. The CDR3 has 17 amino acids.

This chain joins TRBV6-4 and TRBJ1-3; tentatively, D is TRBD1 (6 bases). V was pared by 5 bases and J by 2 bases, with 13 bases between. The CDR3 has 15 amino acids. CDR1 and CDR2 (germline): MRHNA, SNTAGT. CDR3 bases: TGTGCCAGCAGTCGGGACACTGCTCCTGGAAACACCATATATTTT. Residues: CASSRDTAPGNTIYF.

The chain combines TRBV6-5 with TRBJ1-2; D is possibly TRBD1 (6 bases). The CDR3 has 13 amino acids. Trimming took 4 bases from V and 1 from J, leaving 7 bases between them. Germline CDR1 MNHEY, CDR2 SVGAGI. The CDR3 reads CASSLDSNYGYTF. The CDR3 DNA sequence: TGTGCCAGCAGTTTGGACAGTAACTATGGCTACACCTTC.

The chain couples TRBV24-1 to TRBJ2-7; 10 bases agree with TRBD1. Germline lookup yields CDR1 KGHDR and CDR2 SFDVKD. This CDR3 is built from 13 residues. The ends lost 7 bases at V and 5 bases at J; junction bases unmatched: 4. The CDR3 DNA follows: TGTGCCACCAGAGACAGGGGGCCCAACGAGCAGTACTTC. Protein: CATRDRGPNEQYF.

This chain uses TRBV6-5 with TRBJ2-3; D ambiguous. This CDR3 spans 13 amino acids. V lost 6 bases, J lost 3 bases, and 10 bases lay in between. The germline V gene has CDR1 MNHEY and CDR2 SVGAGI. In DNA form, the CDR3 reads TGTGCCAGCAGAGCGACCACTACAGATACGCAGTATTTT. It encodes CASRATTTDTQYF.

The V and J genes are TRBV18 and TRBJ2-1; 11 bases fit TRBD2. Germline assignment: CDR1 KGHSH and CDR2 LQKENI. The trim removed 4 bases at V and 8 bases at J, leaving 4 bases unmatched. The CDR3 spans 14 residues. CDR3 protein: CASSHPGLADEQFF. The CDR3 coding sequence is TGTGCCAGCTCACACCCGGGACTAGCGGATGAGCAGTTCTTC.

J is TRBJ1-2 and V is TRBV15; possibly TRBD1 for D (6 bases). Germline-derived CDR1 and CDR2 are LNHNV and YYDKDF (reference sequence). The CDR3 runs to 14 residues. V was pared by 1 base and J by 6 bases, with 12 bases between. The CDR3 DNA follows: TGTGCCACCAGCAGAGCAGGGGTGGGAGATGGCTACACCTTC. It yields the protein CATSRAGVGDGYTF.

The table lists this clone with a count of one. V and J are TRBV5-1 and TRBJ1-4; no firm D call. V dropped 5 bases and J dropped 4 bases, with 9 bases sitting between them. The CDR3 length is 13 residues. From germline, CDR1 is SGHRS and CDR2 YFSETQ. Written as DNA, the CDR3 is TGCGCCAGCAGATTTGCTAGTAATGAAAAACTGTTTTTT. This encodes CASRFASNEKLFF.

V and J are TRBV24-1 and TRBJ2-5; D call uncertain. Germline CDR1 reads KGHDR; CDR2 reads SFDVKD. Trimming took off 3 bases at V and 5 bases at J, with 12 bases between the two ends. CDR3 length: 14 residues. In DNA form, the CDR3 reads TGTGCCACCAGTGATACGCAGACTTCGGAGACCCAGTACTTC. It specifies CATSDTQTSETQYF.

The rearrangement links TRBV3-1 (or the pseudogene TRBV3-2) to TRBJ1-4; 8 bases are shared with TRBD1. The CDR3 runs to 16 residues. Per germline, CDR1 LGHDT and CDR2 YNNKEL (reference sequence). V lost 2 bases and J lost 4; bases outside the gene matches: 6. CDR3 residues: CASSQSRTGRNEKLFF. Written as DNA, the CDR3 is TGTGCCAGCAGCCAATCTCGGACAGGGCGTAATGAAAAACTGTTTTTT.

The chain carries TRBV18 and TRBJ2-2; D ambiguous. Germline assignment: CDR1 KGHSH and CDR2 LQKENI. The V and J ends lost 2 bases and 0 bases respectively, with 4 bases between them. The CDR3 is made up of 14 amino acids. CDR3 in amino acids: CASSPSTNTGELFF. The CDR3 DNA sequence: TGTGCCAGCTCACCATCCACGAACACCGGGGAGCTGTTTTTT.

J is TRBJ2-3 and V is TRBV2; weak D call: TRBD1 (6 bases). The CDR3 contains 15 residues. Trimming cost V 7 bases and J 0 bases, with 14 bases left between them. Germline CDR1 and CDR2: SNHLY and FYNNEI. CDR3 bases: TGTGCCAGCAAGAGGGACATTTCTAGCACAGATACGCAGTATTTT. Encoded protein: CASKRDISSTDTQYF.

Only one count was recorded for this clone. CDR3 protein: CASSILGQNTGELFF. CDR3 DNA sequence: TGTGCCAGTAGTATTTTGGGACAGAACACCGGGGAGCTGTTTTTT. V usage is TRBV19 and J usage is TRBJ2-2; TRBD1 might be the D (6 bases). Germline assignment: CDR1 LNHDA and CDR2 SQIVND (reference sequence). The CDR3 consists of 15 residues. Deletions cut 3 bases from V and 1 base from J, with 9 bases between.

This clone has just one count. The chain is built from TRBV7-9 and TRBJ2-4; 7 nucleotides line up with TRBD1. V dropped 8 bases and J dropped 1; count of bases not matched to a gene: 14. There are 17 residues in the CDR3. The germline CDR1 and CDR2 sequences are SEHNR and FQNEAQ (reference sequence). The CDR3 nucleotides read TGTGCCAGCTCCTCGCCCGCGCTACAGGGGGCCAAAAACATTCAGTACTTC. Amino acids: CASSSPALQGAKNIQYF.

The chain links TRBV2 to TRBJ2-1, with 11 bases fitting TRBD2. Trimming at V came to 6 bases and at J to 4 bases, leaving 11 bases not matched to a gene. Germline CDR1 reads SNHLY; CDR2 reads FYNNEI. This CDR3 region has 17 residues. For the CDR3, the DNA is TGTGCCAGCAGCCCCGATCGAACTAGCGGGGGTTACAATGAGCAGTTCTTC. Translation gives CASSPDRTSGGYNEQFF.

The rearrangement uses TRBV4-3 and TRBJ2-7; possibly TRBD1 for D (5 bases). V was cut by 0 bases and J by 6 bases, with 9 bases left in between. The CDR3 length is 13 residues. Germline V CDR1 and CDR2: LGHNA, YSLEER. The CDR3, as DNA: TGCGCCAGCAGCCAAGACAGGGCTCTCGAGCAGTACTTC. This codes for CASSQDRALEQYF.

The chain joins TRBV2 to TRBJ1-2, with no clear D. The V gene lost 6 bases and the J gene lost 8 bases, with 19 bases spanning the gap. The CDR3 is made up of 14 amino acids. Germline CDR1 is SNHLY and CDR2 is FYNNEI. The CDR3 sequence is CASRSAGGGYGYTF. The CDR3 region has the DNA TGTGCCAGCAGATCTGCAGGAGGTGGCTACGGCTACACCTTC.

The J gene is TRBJ2-7, the V gene TRBV6-6; 8 bases map to TRBD1. From germline, CDR1 is MNHNY and CDR2 SVGAGI (reference sequence). CDR3 length: 13 residues. The ends lost 5 bases at V and 6 bases at J; junction bases unmatched: 6. The CDR3: CASSPGTGGEQYF. CDR3 bases: TGTGCCAGCAGTCCCGGGACAGGAGGCGAGCAGTACTTC.

The rearrangement uses TRBV2 and TRBJ2-1, with 11 bases lining up with TRBD2. This CDR3 contains 16 residues. After removal of 4 bases from V and 10 bases from J, the junction contained 12 bases not matched to a gene. Germline V CDR1 and CDR2: SNHLY, FYNNEI. In DNA form, the CDR3 reads TGTGCCAGCAGTGGGGGTGTGACTAGCGGGGACGAAGAGCAGTTCTTC. It encodes CASSGGVTSGDEEQFF.

This clone occurred a few times. This chain links TRBV7-2 with TRBJ1-1; 8 bases align to TRBD1. Losses at the gene ends were 4 bases for V and 5 bases for J; bases not matched to a gene: 3. The CDR3 sequence is 13 residues long. Germline V gene sequence: CDR1 SGHTA, CDR2 FQGNSA. The CDR3 DNA sequence: TGTGCCAGCAGCTCGGACAGGGAAACTGAAGCTTTCTTT. Residues: CASSSDRETEAFF.

This chain links TRBV7-3 with TRBJ2-2; possible D gene TRBD2, 6 bases. In germline, CDR1 is SGHTA, CDR2 FQGTGA. There are 16 residues in the CDR3. Trimming took 5 bases from V and 2 from J, leaving 15 bases between them. The CDR3 DNA sequence: TGTGCCAGCAGCCCTGGTGCGGGACTTAACACCGGGGAGCTGTTTTTT. Amino acid sequence: CASSPGAGLNTGELFF.